The entry that follows covers one T cell receptor (beta chain) sequence. Its antigen is undetermined. Clones were sequenced by immunoSEQ multiplex PCR, and TCRdb holds only the in-frame ones, with some missing. The sample yields about 12,000 clones, 76% seen once. The CDR3 extends over 16 amino acids. Germline assignment: CDR1 SGHRS and CDR2 YFSETQ. The germline V and J ends were trimmed by 0 bases and 3 bases, with 13 bases remaining between them. The source of the sample is a study of STAT3 mutations in large granular lymphocyte leukemia. Study at large: Immunosuppressive therapy was given to more than half of T-LGLL patients.

Study-level findings and limits: All newly emerging clones after therapy were STAT3 wild type. Every T-LGLL patient had at least one immunodominant TCRbeta clonotype. Sampling intervals varied between patients and samples.

This receptor was taken from a man aged 55 to 70 with T-cell large granular lymphocyte leukemia. Some clones in this sample may be carry-over from other donors' samples. The genes are TRBV5-1 and TRBJ1-3, with D unresolved. Source material: peripheral blood mononuclear cells. This CDR3 is CASSLAGLQNGNTIYF. The CDR3 DNA reads as TGCGCCAGCAGCTTGGCGGGCCTTCAGAATGGAAACACCATATATTTT.